This T cell receptor beta chain stems from a study of shared clonotypes between healthy human individuals. V was pared by 4 bases and J by 3 bases, with 10 bases between. Looked up from germline, CDR1 is SGHNT and CDR2 is YYREEE (reference sequence). CDR3 length: 13 residues. Libraries were prepared by immunoSEQ multiplex PCR; TCRdb keeps only in-frame clonotypes and omits some of them. This table holds approximately 2,000,000 clones, less than 95% found once. This clonotype originated in a man younger than 30 in good health. Some clones in this sample may be carry-over from other donors' samples. This chain uses TRBV5-4 with TRBJ1-2, with a possible D match to TRBD1 (5 bases). Sequenced: naive CD4+ T cells from PBMCs. Described subset: CD45RA+ positively selected. For the CDR3, the DNA is TGTGCCAGCAGCCCGGGGGATTACTATGGCTACACCTTC. Translating it yields CASSPGDYYGYTF.